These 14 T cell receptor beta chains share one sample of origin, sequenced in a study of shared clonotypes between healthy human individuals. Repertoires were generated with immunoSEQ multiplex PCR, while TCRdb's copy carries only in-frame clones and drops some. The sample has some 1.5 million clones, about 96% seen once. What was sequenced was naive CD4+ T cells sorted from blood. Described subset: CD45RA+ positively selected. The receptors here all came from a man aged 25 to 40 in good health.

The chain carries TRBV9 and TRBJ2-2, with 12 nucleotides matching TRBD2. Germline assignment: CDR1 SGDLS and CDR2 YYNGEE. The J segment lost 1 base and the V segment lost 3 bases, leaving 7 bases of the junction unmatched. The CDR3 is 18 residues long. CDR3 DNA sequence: TGTGCCAGCAGCGGCGGAAAACTAGCGGGAGGGAACACCGGGGAGCTGTTTTTT. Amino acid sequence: CASSGGKLAGGNTGELFF.

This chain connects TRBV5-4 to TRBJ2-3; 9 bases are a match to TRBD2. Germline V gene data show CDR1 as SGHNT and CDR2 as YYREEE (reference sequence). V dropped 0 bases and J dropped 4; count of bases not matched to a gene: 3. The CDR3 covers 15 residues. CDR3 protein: CASSLGGRDSDTQYF. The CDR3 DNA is TGTGCCAGCAGCTTGGGCGGGAGGGATTCAGATACGCAGTATTTT. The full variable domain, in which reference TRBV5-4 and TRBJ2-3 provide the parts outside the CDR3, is ETGVTQSPTHLIKTRGQQVTLRCSSQSGHNTVSWYQQALGQGPQFIFQYYREEENGRGNFPPRFSGLQFPNYSSELNVNALELDDSALYLCASSLGGRDSDTQYFGPGTRLTVL.

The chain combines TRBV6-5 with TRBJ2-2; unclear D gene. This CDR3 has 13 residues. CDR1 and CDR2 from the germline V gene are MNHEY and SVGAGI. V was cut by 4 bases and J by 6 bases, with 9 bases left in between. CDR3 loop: CASSFMIPGELFF. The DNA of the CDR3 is TGTGCCAGCAGTTTCATGATTCCCGGGGAGCTGTTTTTT.

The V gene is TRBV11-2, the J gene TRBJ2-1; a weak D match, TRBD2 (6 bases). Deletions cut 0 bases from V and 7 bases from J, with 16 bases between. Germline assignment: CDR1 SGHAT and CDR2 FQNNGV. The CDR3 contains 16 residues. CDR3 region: CASSLDRGTGLNEQFF. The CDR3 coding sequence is TGTGCCAGCAGCTTAGATCGGGGGACGGGCCTTAATGAGCAGTTCTTC.

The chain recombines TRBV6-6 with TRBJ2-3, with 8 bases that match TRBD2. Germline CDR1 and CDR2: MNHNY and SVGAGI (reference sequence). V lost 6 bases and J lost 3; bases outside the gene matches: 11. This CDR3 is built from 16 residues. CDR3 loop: CASRPSLAVGTDTQYF. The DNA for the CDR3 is TGTGCCAGCAGACCCTCACTAGCGGTGGGAACAGATACGCAGTATTTT.

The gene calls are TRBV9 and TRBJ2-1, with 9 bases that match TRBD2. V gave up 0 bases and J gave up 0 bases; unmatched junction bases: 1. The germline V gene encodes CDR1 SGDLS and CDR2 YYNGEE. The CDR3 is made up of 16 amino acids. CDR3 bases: TGTGCCAGCAGCGTAGTACTAGCGGGCTCCTACAATGAGCAGTTCTTC. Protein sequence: CASSVVLAGSYNEQFF.

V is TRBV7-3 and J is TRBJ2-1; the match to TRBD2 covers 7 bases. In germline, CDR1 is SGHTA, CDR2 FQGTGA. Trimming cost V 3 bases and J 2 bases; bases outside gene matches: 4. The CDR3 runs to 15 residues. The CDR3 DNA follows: TGTGCCAGCAGCTTGGCAAGCGGGACCTACAATGAGCAGTTCTTC. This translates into CASSLASGTYNEQFF.

The chain's CDR3 is CASSQDPTGELFF. The CDR3, as DNA: TGCGCCAGCAGCCAAGATCCGACCGGGGAGCTGTTTTTT. V and J are TRBV4-1 and TRBJ2-2; D is ambiguous. The CDR3 extends over 13 amino acids. Germline-derived CDR1 and CDR2 are MGHRA and YSYEKL. Trimming pared 0 bases from V and 5 bases from J, leaving 4 bases between.

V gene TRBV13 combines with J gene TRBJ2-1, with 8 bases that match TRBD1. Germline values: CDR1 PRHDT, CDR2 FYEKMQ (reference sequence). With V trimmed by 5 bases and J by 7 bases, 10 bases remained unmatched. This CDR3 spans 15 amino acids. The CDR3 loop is CASSPSGQVGNEQFF. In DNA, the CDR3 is TGTGCCAGCAGCCCCTCGGGACAGGTAGGGAATGAGCAGTTCTTC. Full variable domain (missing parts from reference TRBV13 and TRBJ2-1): AAGVIQSPRHLIKEKRETATLKCYPIPRHDTVYWYQQGPGQDPQFLISFYEKMQSDKGSIPDRFSAQQFSDYHSELNMSSLELGDSALYFCASSPSGQVGNEQFFGPGTRLTVL.

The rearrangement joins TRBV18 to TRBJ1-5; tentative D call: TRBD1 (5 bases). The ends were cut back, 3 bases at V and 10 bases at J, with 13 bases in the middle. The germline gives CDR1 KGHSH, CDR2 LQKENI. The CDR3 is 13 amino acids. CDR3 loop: CASSPGLRVPQHF. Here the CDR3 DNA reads TGTGCCAGCTCACCGGGGCTCCGGGTTCCCCAGCATTTT.

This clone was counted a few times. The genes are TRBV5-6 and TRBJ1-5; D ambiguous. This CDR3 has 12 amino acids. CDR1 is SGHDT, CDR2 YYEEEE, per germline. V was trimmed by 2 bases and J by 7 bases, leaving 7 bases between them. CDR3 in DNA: TGTGCCAGCAGCTTCGGTTGGCAGCCCCAGCATTTT. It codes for CASSFGWQPQHF.

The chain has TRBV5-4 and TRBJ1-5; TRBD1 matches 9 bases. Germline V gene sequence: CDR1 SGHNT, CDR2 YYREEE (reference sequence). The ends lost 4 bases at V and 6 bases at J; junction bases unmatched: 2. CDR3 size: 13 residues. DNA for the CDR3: TGTGCCAGCAGCAGGGACAGGGTTCAGCCCCAGCATTTT. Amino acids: CASSRDRVQPQHF.

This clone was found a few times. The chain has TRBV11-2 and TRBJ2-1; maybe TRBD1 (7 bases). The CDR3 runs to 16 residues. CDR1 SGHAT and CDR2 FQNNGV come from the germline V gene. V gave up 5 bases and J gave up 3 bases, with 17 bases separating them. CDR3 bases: TGTGCCAGCAGCGGCGGGACAGTAGTTCACTACAATGAGCAGTTCTTC. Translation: CASSGGTVVHYNEQFF. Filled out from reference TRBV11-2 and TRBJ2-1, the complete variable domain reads EAGVAQSPRYKIIEKRQSVAFWCNPISGHATLYWYQQILGQGPKLLIQFQNNGVVDDSQLPKDRFSAERLKGVDSTLKIQPAKLEDSAVYLCASSGGTVVHYNEQFFGPGTRLTVL.

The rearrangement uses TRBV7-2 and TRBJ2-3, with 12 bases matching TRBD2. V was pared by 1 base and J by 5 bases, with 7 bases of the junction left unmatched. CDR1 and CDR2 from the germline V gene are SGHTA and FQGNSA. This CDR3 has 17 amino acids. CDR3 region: CASSLVSPSGRGDTQYF. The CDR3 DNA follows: TGTGCCAGCAGCTTAGTATCGCCTAGCGGGAGGGGAGATACGCAGTATTTT.